The 5 T cell receptor beta chains below all came from one sample that was sequenced in a study of T cells expressing NK-cell markers. TCRdb reprocessed the 5' RACE reads and keeps a single row for each CDR3 protein, giving no DNA. The ten most abundant clones cover 3% to 4.5% of a sample with 500,000 to 600,000 distinct CDR3 sequences. Sequencing was performed on blood T cells: a sorted CD56 or NKG2C T cell subset, CD4+ or CD8+ T cells, or bulk PBMC T cells (not recorded which). These receptors were collected from a man aged 18 to 29 in good health.

The chain joins TRBV6-5 to TRBJ1-2; TCRdb returns TRBD1, unconfirmable since there is no DNA. Germline V gene sequence: CDR1 MNHEY, CDR2 SVGAGI. The CDR3 spans 18 residues. The CDR3 sequence is CASSTRGQGNIIFYGYTF.

The rearrangement links TRBV7-2 to TRBJ2-7. CDR1 is SGHTA, CDR2 FQGNSA, per germline. This CDR3 is built from 15 residues. The CDR3 protein is CASSLTELKTYEQYF.

This chain uses TRBV11-3 with TRBJ2-4; the D call of TRBD2 rests on TCRdb alone, since no DNA is present to check it. This CDR3 contains 20 residues. The V gene's germline CDR1 is SGHNT and CDR2 YENEEA. The CDR3 sequence is CASSLGVGSGRETRKNIQYF. The complete variable domain, with remaining parts taken from reference TRBV11-3 and TRBJ2-4, reads EAGVVQSPRYKIIEKKQPVAFWCNPISGHNTLYWYLQNLGQGPELLIRYENEEAVDDSQLPKDRFSAERLKGVDSTLKIQPAELGDSAVYLCASSLGVGSGRETRKNIQYFGAGTRLSVL.

This sequence joins TRBV5-1 and TRBJ2-7; as DNA is missing, the TRBD1 call by TCRdb cannot be tested. Germline values: CDR1 SGHRS, CDR2 YFSETQ. This CDR3 comprises 15 residues. CDR3 amino acids: CASSPRQISSYEQYF.

The V call is TRBV15, the J call TRBJ1-1; the TRBD1 assignment by TCRdb is unverifiable without DNA. The CDR3 runs to 15 residues. Germline-derived CDR1 and CDR2 are LNHNV and YYDKDF (reference sequence). The CDR3 is CATSRDNREDTEAFF.